A selection of T cell receptor beta chains follows, all from one sample in a study of T cells expressing NK-cell markers. Reprocessing the 5' RACE reads, TCRdb reports a single entry for every CDR3 protein and omits DNA. This sample's clone table lists 300,000 or so distinct CDR3 sequences. Sequencing was done on a sample of blood T cells: a sorted CD56 or NKG2C T cell subset, CD4+ or CD8+ T cells, or bulk PBMC T cells (not recorded which). The receptor source for this set is a woman between 18 and 69 years old in good health. Both conserved end residues are part of each CDR3. Fields, in order: J gene, CDR3 length, V gene, CDR3 protein.

TRBJ2-1 | 16 | TRBV7-2 | CASSQYSGGAYNEQFF
TRBJ2-1 | 16 | TRBV7-2 | CASSPGMRARISEQFF
TRBJ2-3 | 17 | TRBV4-1 | CASSPRDWRIGTDTQYF
TRBJ2-2 | 14 | TRBV20-1 | CSARKDLGAGELFF
TRBJ1-2 | 14 | TRBV7-8 | CASTSDPGGYGYTF
TRBJ2-3 | 16 | TRBV12-3/TRBV12-4 | CASSLTAGGRTDTQYF
TRBJ1-2 | 17 | TRBV6-5 | CASSYSTRAGANYGYTF
TRBJ2-3 | 13 | TRBV19 | CASSIGLADTQYF
TRBJ1-4 | 14 | TRBV12-3/TRBV12-4 | CASSLGVSNEKLFF
TRBJ2-5 | 14 | TRBV20-1 | CSAERGGIQETQYF
TRBJ2-7 | 13 | TRBV12-3/TRBV12-4 | CASSFAGSYEQYF
TRBJ2-3 | 16 | TRBV6-2/TRBV6-3 | CASRPGLAQRTDTQYF
TRBJ2-3 | 14 | TRBV6-5 | CASSLDYITDTQYF
TRBJ2-2 | 15 | TRBV12-3/TRBV12-4 | CASSFAPGLSGELFF
TRBJ2-5 | 15 | TRBV5-5 | CASSWATGREETQYF
TRBJ2-1 | 14 | TRBV7-2 | CASSLGQGRYEQFF
TRBJ2-5 | 15 | TRBV7-8 | CASSLLLLYQETQYF
TRBJ1-5 | 15 | TRBV5-5 | CASSLLQKTDQPQHF
TRBJ1-3 | 19 | TRBV12-2 | CASRLAVGPKTDSGNTIYF
TRBJ2-2 | 13 | TRBV30 | CAHRQGNTGELFF
TRBJ1-6 | 15 | TRBV5-1 | CASSLETLGNSPLHF
TRBJ2-1 | 22 | TRBV21-1 | CASSKGGSQLAAHRAVYNEQFF
TRBJ2-7 | 17 | TRBV27 | CASSLSGGKGQTYEQYF
TRBJ2-1 | 17 | TRBV4-3 | CASSGRGQRGSYNEQFF
TRBJ2-1 | 19 | TRBV11-1 | CASSPSRGPGTSGREEQFF
TRBJ1-4 | 12 | TRBV7-9 | CASSPGNEKLFF
TRBJ1-1 | 13 | TRBV3-1 | CASSPKAWAEAFF
TRBJ2-3 | 12 | TRBV12-3/TRBV12-4 | CASSHRGDTQYF
TRBJ2-5 | 13 | TRBV10-3 | CAIRGLAVETQYF
TRBJ2-7 | 13 | TRBV20-1 | CSARGDSSYEQYF
TRBJ2-3 | 16 | TRBV7-2 | CASSPGVVAGADTQYF
TRBJ2-4 | 14 | TRBV6-2/TRBV6-3 | CASSYSFPSNIQYF
TRBJ2-5 | 15 | TRBV4-1 | CASSPAAGSRETQYF
TRBJ2-5 | 18 | TRBV20-1 | CSARAGVGSSGGTETQYF
TRBJ1-6 | 15 | TRBV7-9 | CASSLENRGHSPLHF
TRBJ1-1 | 15 | TRBV12-3/TRBV12-4 | CASSPPEGANTEAFF
TRBJ1-2 | 12 | TRBV12-3/TRBV12-4 | CASSFSEGGYTF
TRBJ2-5 | 12 | TRBV25-1 | CASMRGGETQYF
TRBJ2-5 | 16 | TRBV9 | CASSSGTSGGVETQYF
TRBJ2-1 | 14 | TRBV4-3 | CASSQDPRGNEQFF
TRBJ1-5 | 14 | TRBV18 | CASSPGQANQPQHF
TRBJ1-2 | 13 | TRBV5-4 | CASSLQAIYGYTF
TRBJ1-2 | 15 | TRBV7-9 | CASRPNGVSRYGYTF
TRBJ1-2 | 14 | TRBV6-1 | CASNRGQGVYGYTF
TRBJ2-2 | 15 | TRBV20-1 | CSASTSGGNTGELFF
TRBJ2-2 | 16 | TRBV12-5 | CASGLVQTENTGELFF
TRBJ2-1 | 18 | TRBV5-1 | CASSLALWTGSSYNEQFF
TRBJ2-3 | 15 | TRBV6-1 | CASRTSGGAADTQYF
TRBJ1-5 | 17 | TRBV21-1 | CASSKGEIGSAYQPQHF
TRBJ1-2 | 12 | TRBV12-3/TRBV12-4 | CASTWGNYGYTF
TRBJ2-2 | 14 | TRBV6-1 | CASRDRANTGELFF
TRBJ2-1 | 14 | TRBV9 | CASSVGAGGNEQFF
TRBJ2-3 | 15 | TRBV7-2 | CASSYRGQGADTQYF
TRBJ2-3 | 16 | TRBV10-3 | CAISESGAGGPDTQYF
TRBJ2-1 | 11 | TRBV3-1 | CASSLGPVAFF